What follows is one TCR beta chain and its context. Its cognate antigen is unknown. These data belong to a study of vaccination effects on CD4 cells after COVID-19. Expansion with viral peptide pools was applied to antigen-specific CD4+ T cells by the ViraFEST assay prior to sequencing. When ten to eleven days of culture had elapsed, CD4+ T cells were isolated. Having tested negative for nucleocapsid antibodies, the vaccine recipients showed no prior SARS-CoV-2 infection. In culture with roughly 10 IU/ml IL-2 and roughly 10 ug/ml peptides, PBMC were grown at roughly 2 million per well. V was shortened by 6 bases and J by 0 bases, with 15 bases between the two germline ends. Germline CDR1 reads MDHEN; CDR2 reads SYDVKM. The CDR3 extends over 16 amino acids. Measured with immunoSEQ multiplex PCR; TCRdb has only the in-frame clones, and not every one. Altogether approximately 70,000 clones are present, approximately 74% being singletons, with the ten largest covering around 2.9%.

This clonotype was sampled from a human donor who received a COVID-19 vaccine. V is TRBV28 and J is TRBJ1-5; possibly TRBD1 for D (6 bases). Sample: CD4+ T cells from PBMCs cultured with HCoV-NL63 spike peptides, taken before COVID-19 vaccination. The CDR3 DNA reads as TGTGCCAGCAGACCACAGGGTCCCGTTAGCAATCAGCCCCAGCATTTT. Residues: CASRPQGPVSNQPQHF. The variable domain in full, completed from reference TRBV28 and TRBJ1-5, reads DVKVTQSSRYLVKRTGEKVFLECVQDMDHENMFWYRQDPGLGLRLIYFSYDVKMKEKGDIPEGYSVSREKKERFSLILESASTNQTSMYLCASRPQGPVSNQPQHFGDGTRLSIL.